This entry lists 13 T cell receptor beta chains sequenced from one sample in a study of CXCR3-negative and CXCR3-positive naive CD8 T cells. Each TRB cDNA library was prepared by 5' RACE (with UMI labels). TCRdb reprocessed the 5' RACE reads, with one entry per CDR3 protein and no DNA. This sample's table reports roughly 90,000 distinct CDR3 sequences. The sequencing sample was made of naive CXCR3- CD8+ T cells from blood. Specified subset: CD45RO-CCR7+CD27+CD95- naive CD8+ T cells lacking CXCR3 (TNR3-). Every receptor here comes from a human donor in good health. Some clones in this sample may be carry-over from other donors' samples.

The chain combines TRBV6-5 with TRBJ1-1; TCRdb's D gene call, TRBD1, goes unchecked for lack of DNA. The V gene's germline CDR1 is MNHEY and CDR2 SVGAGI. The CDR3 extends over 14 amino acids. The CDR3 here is CASSSPGQGTGAFF.

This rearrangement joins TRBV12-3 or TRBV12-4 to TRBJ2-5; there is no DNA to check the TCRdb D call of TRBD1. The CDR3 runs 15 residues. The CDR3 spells CASSFLRGSRETQYF.

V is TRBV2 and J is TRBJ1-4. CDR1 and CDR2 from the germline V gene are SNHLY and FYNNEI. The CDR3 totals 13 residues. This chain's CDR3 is CASMTLRNEKLFF.

The CDR3: CASSVTSPLGTDTQYF. This chain links TRBV9 with TRBJ2-3. The CDR3 totals 16 residues. CDR1 SGDLS and CDR2 YYNGEE come from the germline V gene. Together with reference TRBV9 and TRBJ2-3, the CDR3 gives the full variable domain: DSGVTQTPKHLITATGQRVTLRCSPRSGDLSVYWYQQSLDQGLQFLIQYYNGEERAKGNILERFSAQQFPDLHSELNLSSLELGDSALYFCASSVTSPLGTDTQYFGPGTRLTVL.

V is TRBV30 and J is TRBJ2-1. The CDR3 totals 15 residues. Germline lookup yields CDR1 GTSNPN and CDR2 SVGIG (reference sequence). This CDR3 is CAWSVQSGVDNEQFF.

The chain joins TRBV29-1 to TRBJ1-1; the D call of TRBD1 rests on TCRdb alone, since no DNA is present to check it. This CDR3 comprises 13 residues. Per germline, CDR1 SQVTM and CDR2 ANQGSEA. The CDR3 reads CSVGPTGETEAFF. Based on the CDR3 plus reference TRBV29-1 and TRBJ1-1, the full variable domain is SAVISQKPSRDICQRGTSLTIQCQVDSQVTMMFWYRQQPGQSLTLIATANQGSEATYESGFVIDKFPISRPNLTFSTLTVSNMSPEDSSIYLCSVGPTGETEAFFGQGTRLTVV.

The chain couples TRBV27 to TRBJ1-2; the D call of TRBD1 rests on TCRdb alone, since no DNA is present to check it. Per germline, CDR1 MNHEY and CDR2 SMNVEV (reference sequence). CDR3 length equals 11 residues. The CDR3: CASRNREGYTF.

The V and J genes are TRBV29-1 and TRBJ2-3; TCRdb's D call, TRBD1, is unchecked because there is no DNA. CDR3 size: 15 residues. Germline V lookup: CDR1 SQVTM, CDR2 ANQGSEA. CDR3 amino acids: CSVEDPQGYTDTQYF.

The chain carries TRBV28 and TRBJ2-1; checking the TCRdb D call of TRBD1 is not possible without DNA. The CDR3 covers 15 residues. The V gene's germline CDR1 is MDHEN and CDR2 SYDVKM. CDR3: CASRGRDAGAAEQFF.

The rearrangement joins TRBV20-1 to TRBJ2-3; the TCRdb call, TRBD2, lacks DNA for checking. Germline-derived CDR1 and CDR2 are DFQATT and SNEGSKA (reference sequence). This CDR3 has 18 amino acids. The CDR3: CSARARLLAGVSTDTQYF.

The CDR3 loop is CASSPAADTQYF. This sequence joins TRBV12-3 or TRBV12-4 and TRBJ2-3. The CDR3 is 12 residues long.

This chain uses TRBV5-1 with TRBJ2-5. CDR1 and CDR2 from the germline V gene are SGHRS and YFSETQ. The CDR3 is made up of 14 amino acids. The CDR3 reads CASSLVQDSETQYF. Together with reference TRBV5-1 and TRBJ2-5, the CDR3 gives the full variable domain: KAGVTQTPRYLIKTRGQQVTLSCSPISGHRSVSWYQQTPGQGLQFLFEYFSETQRNKGNFPGRFSGRQFSNSRSEMNVSTLELGDSALYLCASSLVQDSETQYFGPGTRLLVL.

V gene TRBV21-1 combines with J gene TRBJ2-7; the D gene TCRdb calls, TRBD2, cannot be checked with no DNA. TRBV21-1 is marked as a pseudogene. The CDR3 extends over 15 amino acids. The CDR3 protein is CASSTGLAGSNEQYF.